A selection of T cell receptor beta chains follows, all from one sample in a study of Ad26.COV2.S vaccination and SARS-CoV-2 variants. This table comes from immunoSEQ multiplex PCR, and its TCRdb copy is limited to in-frame clones, with some not included. The sample contains about 350,000 clones, about 86% of which appear only once. Sequencing used peripheral blood, obtained in a trial of Ad26.COV2.S vaccine versus placebo. The receptors originated from a person between 18 and 65 years old who received the Ad26.COV2.S COVID-19 vaccine or a placebo. The CDR3 runs from the conserved cysteine through the conserved F or W.

TRBV19	TRBJ2-7	CASSAGIPIYEQYF
TRBV27	TRBJ1-6	CAGSLTGANSPLHF
TRBV7-9	TRBJ2-3	CASSLDTDTQYF
TRBV5-1	TRBJ2-1	CASSSGLARNEQFF
TRBV6-2/TRBV6-3	TRBJ1-4	CASSYSTFGPEKLFF
TRBV30	TRBJ2-1	CAWSVLYNEQFF
TRBV7-2	TRBJ2-7	CASGGPAGTYEQYF
TRBV7-9	TRBJ1-2	CASSLVSSLVQQGYTF
TRBV10-3	TRBJ1-2	CAISESPGKANYGYTF
TRBV6-5	TRBJ2-5	CASSFYEGETQYF
TRBV6-5	TRBJ2-3	CASKSPGDTQYF
TRBV29-1	TRBJ1-5	CSVETGGYDQPQHF
TRBV7-2	TRBJ2-7	CASSLDGLYEQYF
TRBV4-1	TRBJ1-1	CASSQIFGNTEAFF
TRBV30	TRBJ2-7	CAWSTLRTGFYEQYF
TRBV7-2	TRBJ2-3	CASSFSGRGDTQYF
TRBV27	TRBJ2-2	CASSFQGAGGELFF
TRBV6-2/TRBV6-3	TRBJ2-5	CASSYYGERGPYF
TRBV28	TRBJ2-1	CASSSGGLSEQFF
TRBV7-9	TRBJ2-1	CASSPQYRPMNEQFF